One T cell receptor beta chain is described in this entry. Its antigen is undetermined. The assay was immunoSEQ multiplex PCR, and TCRdb's table has in-frame clones only and misses some. The data hold more than 150,000 clones, with about nine tenths observed a single time. This record comes from a study of T cell responses to AZD1222 COVID-19 vaccine. Study results and caveats: Just a handful of people given AZD1222 tested seropositive at baseline. Donors in the cohort were predominantly white British and more often female, and clonal diversity was possibly underestimated. Spike-wide coverage was observed for vaccine-associated CD4 TCRs, with dominant responses at 160-218 and 743-854. In all cases, repertoires were sampled only after the peak T cell response.

The V and J ends lost 5 bases and 5 bases respectively, with 5 bases between them. CDR1 and CDR2 from the germline V gene are GTSNPN and SVGIG (reference sequence). The CDR3 totals 10 residues. This rearrangement joins TRBV30 to TRBJ2-3, with D possibly TRBD2 on 5 matching bases. Sequencing was performed on peripheral blood, taken on day 0 of MenACWY control vaccination. The TCR comes from an adult in good health. The CDR3: CAWGGDTQYF. The CDR3 DNA reads TGTGCCTGGGGAGGAGATACGCAGTATTTT. The full variable domain, in which reference TRBV30 and TRBJ2-3 provide the parts outside the CDR3, is SQTIHQWPATLVQPVGSPLSLECTVEGTSNPNLYWYRQAAGRGLQLLFYSVGIGQISSEVPQNLSASRPQDRQFILSSKKLLLSDSGFYLCAWGGDTQYFGPGTRLTVL.